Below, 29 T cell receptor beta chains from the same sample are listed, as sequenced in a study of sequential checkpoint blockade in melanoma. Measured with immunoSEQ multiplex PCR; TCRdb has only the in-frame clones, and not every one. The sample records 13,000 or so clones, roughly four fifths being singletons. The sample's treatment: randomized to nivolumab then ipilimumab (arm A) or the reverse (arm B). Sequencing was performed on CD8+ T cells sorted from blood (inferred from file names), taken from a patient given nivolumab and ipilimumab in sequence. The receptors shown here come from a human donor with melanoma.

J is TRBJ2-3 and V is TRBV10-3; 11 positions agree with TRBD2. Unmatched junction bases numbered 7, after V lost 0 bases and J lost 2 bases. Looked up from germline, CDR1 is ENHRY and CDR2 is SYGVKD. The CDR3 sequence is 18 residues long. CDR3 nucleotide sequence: TGTGCCATCAGTGAGTCGACCGGGACTAGCGGAGCCACAGATACGCAGTATTTT. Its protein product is CAISESTGTSGATDTQYF.

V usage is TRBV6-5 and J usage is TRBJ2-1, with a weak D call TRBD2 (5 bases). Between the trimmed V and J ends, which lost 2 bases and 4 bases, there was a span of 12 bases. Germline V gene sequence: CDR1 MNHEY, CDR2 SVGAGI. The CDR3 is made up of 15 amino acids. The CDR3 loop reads CASSYGSSRYNEQFF. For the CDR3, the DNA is TGTGCCAGCAGTTACGGGTCTAGCCGGTACAATGAGCAGTTCTTC.

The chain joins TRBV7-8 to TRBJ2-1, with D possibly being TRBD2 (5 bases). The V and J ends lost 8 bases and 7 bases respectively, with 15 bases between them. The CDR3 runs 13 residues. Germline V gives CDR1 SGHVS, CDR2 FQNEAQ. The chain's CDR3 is CASARGLTNEQFF. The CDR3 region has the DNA TGTGCCAGCGCCAGAGGACTTACAAATGAGCAGTTCTTC.

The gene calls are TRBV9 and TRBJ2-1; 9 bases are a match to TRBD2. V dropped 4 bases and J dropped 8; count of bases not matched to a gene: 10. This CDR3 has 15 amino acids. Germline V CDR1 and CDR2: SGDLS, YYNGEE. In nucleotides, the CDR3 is TGTGCCAGCAGCCCAAGCGGCGGGAGGGGAGATGAGCAGTTCTTC. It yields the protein CASSPSGGRGDEQFF.

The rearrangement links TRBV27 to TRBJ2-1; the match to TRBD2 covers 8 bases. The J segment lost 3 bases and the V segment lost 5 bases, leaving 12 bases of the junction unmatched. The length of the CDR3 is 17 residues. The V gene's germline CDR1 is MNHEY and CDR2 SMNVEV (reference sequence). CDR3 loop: CASSPTPGRAVYNEQFF. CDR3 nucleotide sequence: TGTGCCAGCAGTCCCACCCCCGGGAGGGCAGTCTACAATGAGCAGTTCTTC.

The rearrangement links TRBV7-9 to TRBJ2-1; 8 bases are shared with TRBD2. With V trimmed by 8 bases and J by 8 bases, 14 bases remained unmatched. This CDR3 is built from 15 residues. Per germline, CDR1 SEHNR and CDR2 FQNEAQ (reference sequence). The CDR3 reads CASGPRGAAGDEQFF. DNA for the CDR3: TGTGCCAGCGGACCGAGAGGGGCAGCGGGAGATGAGCAGTTCTTC. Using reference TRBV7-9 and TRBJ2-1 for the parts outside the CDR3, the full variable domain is DTGVSQNPRHKITKRGQNVTFRCDPISEHNRLYWYRQTLGQGPEFLTYFQNEAQLEKSRLLSDRFSAERPKGSFSTLEIQRTEQGDSAMYLCASGPRGAAGDEQFFGPGTRLTVL.

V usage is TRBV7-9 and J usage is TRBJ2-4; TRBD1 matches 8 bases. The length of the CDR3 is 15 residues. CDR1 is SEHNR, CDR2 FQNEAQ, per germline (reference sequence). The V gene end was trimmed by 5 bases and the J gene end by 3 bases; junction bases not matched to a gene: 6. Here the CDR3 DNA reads TGTGCCAGCAGCCATACCGGGACAGGCAAAAACATTCAGTACTTC. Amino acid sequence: CASSHTGTGKNIQYF.

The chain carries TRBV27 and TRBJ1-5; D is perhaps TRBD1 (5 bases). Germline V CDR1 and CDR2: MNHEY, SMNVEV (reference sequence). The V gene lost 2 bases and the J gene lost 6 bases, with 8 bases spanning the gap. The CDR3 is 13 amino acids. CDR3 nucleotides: TGTGCCAGCAGTTTAGTGGGGCCTCAGCCCCAGCATTTT. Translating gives CASSLVGPQPQHF.

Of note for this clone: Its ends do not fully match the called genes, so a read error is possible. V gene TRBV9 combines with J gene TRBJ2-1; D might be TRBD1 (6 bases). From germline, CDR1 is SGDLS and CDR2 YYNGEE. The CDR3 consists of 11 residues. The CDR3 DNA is TGTGCCAGCAGCGGCCGGGACACGGTGCTCTTC. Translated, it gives CASSGRDTVLF. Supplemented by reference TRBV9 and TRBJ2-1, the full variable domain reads DSGVTQTPKHLITATGQRVTLRCSPRSGDLSVYWYQQSLDQGLQFLIQYYNGEERAKGNILERFSAQQFPDLHSELNLSSLELGDSALYFCASSGRDTVLFGPGTRLTVL.

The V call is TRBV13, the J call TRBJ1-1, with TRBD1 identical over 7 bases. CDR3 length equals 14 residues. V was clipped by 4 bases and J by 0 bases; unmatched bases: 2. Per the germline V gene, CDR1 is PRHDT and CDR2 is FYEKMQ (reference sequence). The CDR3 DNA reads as TGTGCCAGCAGCTCCGGACAGGTGAACACTGAAGCTTTCTTT. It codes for CASSSGQVNTEAFF.

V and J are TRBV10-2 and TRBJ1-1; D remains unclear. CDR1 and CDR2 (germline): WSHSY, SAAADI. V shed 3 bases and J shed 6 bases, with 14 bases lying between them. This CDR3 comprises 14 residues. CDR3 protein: CASSEIAAEAEAFF. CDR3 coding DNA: TGCGCCAGCAGTGAAATAGCGGCAGAGGCTGAAGCTTTCTTT.

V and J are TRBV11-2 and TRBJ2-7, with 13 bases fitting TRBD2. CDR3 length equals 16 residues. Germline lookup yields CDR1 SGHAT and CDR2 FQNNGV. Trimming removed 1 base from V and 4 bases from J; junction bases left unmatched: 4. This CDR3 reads CASSLGGLAGEYEQYF. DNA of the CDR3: TGTGCCAGCAGCTTAGGAGGACTAGCGGGAGAATACGAGCAGTACTTC.

CDR3 loop: CASSGVVNSPLHF. The CDR3 bases are TGCGCCAGCAGCGGGGTCGTTAATTCACCCCTCCACTTT. J is TRBJ1-6 and V is TRBV10-2, with D unresolved. Trimming pared 6 bases from V and 6 bases from J, leaving 9 bases between. The CDR3 has 13 amino acids. The germline V gene encodes CDR1 WSHSY and CDR2 SAAADI.

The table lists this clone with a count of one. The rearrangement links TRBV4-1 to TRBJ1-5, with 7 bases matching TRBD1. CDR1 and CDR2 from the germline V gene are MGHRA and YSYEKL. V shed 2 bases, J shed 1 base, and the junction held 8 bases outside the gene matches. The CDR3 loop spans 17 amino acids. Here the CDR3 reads CASSQYYRGGSNQPQHF. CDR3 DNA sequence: TGCGCCAGCAGCCAATATTACAGGGGTGGCAGCAATCAGCCCCAGCATTTT.

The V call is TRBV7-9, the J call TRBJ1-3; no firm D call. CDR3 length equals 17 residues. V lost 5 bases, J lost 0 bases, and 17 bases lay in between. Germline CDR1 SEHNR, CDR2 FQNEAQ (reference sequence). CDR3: CASSPRVFPSSGNTIYF. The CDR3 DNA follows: TGTGCCAGCAGCCCCCGGGTCTTCCCAAGCTCTGGAAACACCATATATTTT.

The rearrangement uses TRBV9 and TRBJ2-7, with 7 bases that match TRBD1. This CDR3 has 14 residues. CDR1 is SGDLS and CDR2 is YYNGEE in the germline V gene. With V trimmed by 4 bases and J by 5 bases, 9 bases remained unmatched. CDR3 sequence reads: CASSPERGRDEQYF. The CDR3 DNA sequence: TGTGCCAGCAGCCCGGAGAGGGGGCGCGACGAGCAGTACTTC.

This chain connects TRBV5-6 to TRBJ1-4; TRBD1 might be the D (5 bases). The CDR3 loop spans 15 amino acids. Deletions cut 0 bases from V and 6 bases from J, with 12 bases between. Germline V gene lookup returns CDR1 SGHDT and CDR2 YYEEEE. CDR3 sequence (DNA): TGTGCCAGCAGCTTGGGCGGGATAGGGGATGAAAAACTGTTTTTT. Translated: CASSLGGIGDEKLFF.

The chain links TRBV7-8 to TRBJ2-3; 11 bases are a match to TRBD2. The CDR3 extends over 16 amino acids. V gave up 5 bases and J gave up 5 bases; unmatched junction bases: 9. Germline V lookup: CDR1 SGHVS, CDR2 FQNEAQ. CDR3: CASSPRLAGLEDTQYF. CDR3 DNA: TGTGCCAGCAGCCCTAGACTAGCGGGGTTGGAAGATACGCAGTATTTT.

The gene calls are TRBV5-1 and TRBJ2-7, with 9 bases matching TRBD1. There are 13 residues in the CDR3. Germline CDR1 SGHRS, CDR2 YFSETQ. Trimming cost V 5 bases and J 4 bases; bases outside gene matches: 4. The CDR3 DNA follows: TGCGCCAGCAGTGGACAGGGGTGGTACGAGCAGTACTTC. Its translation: CASSGQGWYEQYF.

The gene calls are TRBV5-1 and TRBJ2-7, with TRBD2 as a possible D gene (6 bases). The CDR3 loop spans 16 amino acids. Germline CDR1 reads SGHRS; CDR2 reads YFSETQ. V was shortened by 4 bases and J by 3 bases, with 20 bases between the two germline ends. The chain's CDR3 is CASSANTGRPFYEQYF. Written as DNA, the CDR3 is TGCGCCAGCAGCGCGAACACCGGGAGACCTTTCTACGAGCAGTACTTC. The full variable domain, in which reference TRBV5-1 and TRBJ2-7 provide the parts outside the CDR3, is KAGVTQTPRYLIKTRGQQVTLSCSPISGHRSVSWYQQTPGQGLQFLFEYFSETQRNKGNFPGRFSGRQFSNSRSEMNVSTLELGDSALYLCASSANTGRPFYEQYFGPGTRLTVT.

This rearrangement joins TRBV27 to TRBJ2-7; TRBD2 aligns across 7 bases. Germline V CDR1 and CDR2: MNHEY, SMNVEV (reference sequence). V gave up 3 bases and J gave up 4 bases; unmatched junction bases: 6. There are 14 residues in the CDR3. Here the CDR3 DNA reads TGTGCCAGCAGTTTGGGACGGGAGGCTTACGAGCAGTACTTC. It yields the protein CASSLGREAYEQYF.

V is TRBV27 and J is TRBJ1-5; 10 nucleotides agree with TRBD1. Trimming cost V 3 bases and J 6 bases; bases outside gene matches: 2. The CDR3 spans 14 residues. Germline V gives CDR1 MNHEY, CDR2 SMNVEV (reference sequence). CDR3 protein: CASSFGQGGQPQHF. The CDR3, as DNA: TGTGCCAGCAGTTTCGGACAGGGGGGTCAGCCCCAGCATTTT.

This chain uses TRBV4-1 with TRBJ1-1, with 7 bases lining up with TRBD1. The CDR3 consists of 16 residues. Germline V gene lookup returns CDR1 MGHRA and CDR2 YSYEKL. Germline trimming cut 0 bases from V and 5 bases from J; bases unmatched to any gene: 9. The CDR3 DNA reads TGCGCCAGCAGCCAAGATCGAGGGGGCTTAGGTACTGAAGCTTTCTTT. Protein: CASSQDRGGLGTEAFF.

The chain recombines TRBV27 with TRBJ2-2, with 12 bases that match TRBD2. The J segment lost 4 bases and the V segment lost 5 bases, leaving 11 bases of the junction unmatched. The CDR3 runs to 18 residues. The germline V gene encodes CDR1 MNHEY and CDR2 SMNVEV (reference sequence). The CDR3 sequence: CASSPWTSGTYVTGELFF. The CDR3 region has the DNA TGTGCCAGCAGTCCCTGGACTAGCGGGACCTATGTCACCGGGGAGCTGTTTTTT.

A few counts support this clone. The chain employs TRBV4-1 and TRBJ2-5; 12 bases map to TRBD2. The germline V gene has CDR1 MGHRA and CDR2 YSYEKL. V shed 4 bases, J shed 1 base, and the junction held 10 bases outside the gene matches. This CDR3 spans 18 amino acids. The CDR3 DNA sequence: TGCGCCAGCAGCCTTCGACTAGCGGGGGCTGGGCCCCAAGAGACCCAGTACTTC. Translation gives CASSLRLAGAGPQETQYF.

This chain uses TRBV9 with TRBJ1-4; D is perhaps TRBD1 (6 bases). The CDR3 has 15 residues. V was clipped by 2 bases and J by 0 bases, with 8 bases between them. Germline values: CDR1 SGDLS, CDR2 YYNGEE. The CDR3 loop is CASSVGTTTNEKLFF. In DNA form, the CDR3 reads TGTGCCAGCAGCGTCGGGACAACAACTAATGAAAAACTGTTTTTT.

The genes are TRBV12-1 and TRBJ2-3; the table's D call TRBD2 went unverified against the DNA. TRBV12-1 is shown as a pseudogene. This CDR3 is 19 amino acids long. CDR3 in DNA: TGTGCCAGCAGCAAGACTAGCGGGGGGTCCCTTAACAGCACAGATACGCAGTATTTT. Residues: CASSKTSGGSLNSTDTQYF.

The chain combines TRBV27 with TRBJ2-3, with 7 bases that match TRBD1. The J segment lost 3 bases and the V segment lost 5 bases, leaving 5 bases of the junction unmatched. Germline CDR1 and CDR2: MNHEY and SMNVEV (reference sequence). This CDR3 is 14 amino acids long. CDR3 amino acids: CASSQRQGTDTQYF. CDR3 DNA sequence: TGTGCCAGCAGTCAGAGACAGGGAACAGATACGCAGTATTTT.

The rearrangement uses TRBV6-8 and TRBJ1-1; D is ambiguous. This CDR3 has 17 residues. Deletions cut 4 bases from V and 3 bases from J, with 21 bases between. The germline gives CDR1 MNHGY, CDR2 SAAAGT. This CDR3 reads CASSSLRAAGRDTEAFF. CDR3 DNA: TGTGCCAGCAGTTCCCTTCGGGCGGCGGGAAGAGACACTGAAGCTTTCTTT.